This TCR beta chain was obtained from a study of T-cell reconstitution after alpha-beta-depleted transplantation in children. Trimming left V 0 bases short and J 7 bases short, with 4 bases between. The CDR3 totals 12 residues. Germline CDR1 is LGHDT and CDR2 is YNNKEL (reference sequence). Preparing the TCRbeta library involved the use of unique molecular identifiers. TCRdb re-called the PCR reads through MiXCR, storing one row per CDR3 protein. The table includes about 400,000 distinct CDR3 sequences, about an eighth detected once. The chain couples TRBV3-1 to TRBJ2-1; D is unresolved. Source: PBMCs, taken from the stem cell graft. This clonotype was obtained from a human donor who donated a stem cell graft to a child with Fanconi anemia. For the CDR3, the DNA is TGTGCCAGCAGCCAAGAGCGGAATGAGCAGTTCTTC. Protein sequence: CASSQERNEQFF.